Following are 11 T cell receptor beta chains from one sample sequenced in a study of OX40 agonist ivuxolimab in advanced cancers. Using immunoSEQ multiplex PCR, the repertoire was profiled, and TCRdb retains in-frame clones only, with some absent. This sample has about 62,000 clones; around 90% occur once, and the top ten carry more than 5%. Source: CD4+ or CD8+ T cells sorted from blood, taken in a trial of the OX40 agonist ivuxolimab. All receptors come from an adult with an advanced solid tumor such as melanoma, head and neck, liver or kidney cancer.

The chain carries TRBV30 and TRBJ1-1; the D gene is possibly TRBD1 (5 bases). Per germline, CDR1 GTSNPN and CDR2 SVGIG (reference sequence). Trimming left V 3 bases short and J 8 bases short, with 13 bases between. This CDR3 has 12 residues. For the CDR3, the DNA is TGTGCCTGGAGCGTAATGACAGCAGAAGCTTTCTTT. Translated: CAWSVMTAEAFF.

The gene calls are TRBV28 and TRBJ1-3; D is uncertain. In germline, CDR1 is MDHEN, CDR2 SYDVKM. Deletions cut 11 bases from V and 4 bases from J, with 15 bases between. CDR3 length: 13 residues. The CDR3 loop reads CAVTRPVGNTIYF. CDR3 nucleotide sequence: TGTGCCGTGACCAGGCCCGTGGGAAACACCATATATTTT.

The J gene is TRBJ2-5, the V gene TRBV4-3; no definite D call. CDR1 is LGHNA, CDR2 YSLEER, per germline. Deletions cut 4 bases from V and 1 base from J, with 13 bases between. CDR3 length equals 15 residues. CDR3 protein: CASSPRAETQETQYF. Here the CDR3 DNA reads TGCGCCAGCAGCCCTCGGGCAGAAACCCAAGAGACCCAGTACTTC.

The chain uses TRBV12-5 and TRBJ2-7, with 9 bases identical to TRBD2. The germline gives CDR1 LGHNT, CDR2 FRNRAP. The ends lost 4 bases at V and 7 bases at J; junction bases unmatched: 14. The CDR3 is 16 amino acids. CDR3 nucleotide sequence: TGTGCTAGTGGTTCGGGAAATAGCGGGAGAGTGCAGGAGCAGTACTTC. As protein: CASGSGNSGRVQEQYF.

The chain uses TRBV19 and TRBJ1-2; D is unclear. CDR1 is LNHDA, CDR2 SQIVND, per germline (reference sequence). The CDR3 is 11 residues long. V was shortened by 6 bases and J by 3 bases, with 5 bases between the two germline ends. DNA of the CDR3: TGTGCCAGTAGGAGAGACTATGGCTACACCTTC. This encodes CASRRDYGYTF.

The chain recombines TRBV28 with TRBJ1-5, with a tentative D call TRBD1 (5 bases). The CDR3 is 15 amino acids. Trimming took 5 bases from V and 2 from J, leaving 13 bases between them. Germline-derived CDR1 and CDR2 are MDHEN and SYDVKM. The CDR3 nucleotides read TGTGCCAGCAGTCCCCAGGGTGGCGGCAATCAGCCCCAGCATTTT. This gives the protein CASSPQGGGNQPQHF.

This clone was observed a few times. The CDR3 reads CASSGPGQKNEKLFF. In DNA form, the CDR3 reads TGTGCCAGCAGTGGACCGGGACAGAAGAATGAAAAACTGTTTTTT. The rearrangement links TRBV6-5 to TRBJ1-4; TRBD1 aligns across 7 bases. In germline, CDR1 is MNHEY, CDR2 SVGAGI. The V segment lost 5 bases and the J segment 5 bases; nucleotides outside the gene matches: 8. The length of the CDR3 is 15 residues.

The chain uses TRBV2 and TRBJ2-7; tentative D call: TRBD1 (5 bases). The CDR3 sequence is 11 residues long. Trimming left V 8 bases short and J 4 bases short, with 9 bases between. Germline V gives CDR1 SNHLY, CDR2 FYNNEI. CDR3 nucleotide sequence: TGTGCCAGCGCCGACAGATACGAGCAGTACTTC. Its translation: CASADRYEQYF.

This clone occurred once. The chain has TRBV11-2 and TRBJ1-5, with no clear D. Looked up from germline, CDR1 is SGHAT and CDR2 is FQNNGV. V lost 0 bases, J lost 1 base, and 7 bases lay in between. This CDR3 contains 15 residues. The chain's CDR3 is CASSLEGSSNQPQHF. In DNA, the CDR3 is TGTGCCAGCAGCTTAGAGGGGTCGAGCAATCAGCCCCAGCATTTT.

This chain connects TRBV5-1 to TRBJ1-3; D not certain. The CDR3 runs to 11 residues. Germline CDR1 and CDR2: SGHRS and YFSETQ. Trimming took 6 bases from V and 7 from J, leaving 8 bases between them. The CDR3: CASTVGNTIYF. CDR3 coding DNA: TGCGCCAGCACTGTTGGGAACACCATATATTTT.

The chain employs TRBV5-3 and TRBJ1-5; perhaps TRBD1 as D (6 bases). TRBV5-3 is assigned to the ORF class and has an uncertain function. V lost 4 bases, J lost 3 bases, and 8 bases lay in between. The CDR3 is made up of 13 amino acids. The CDR3 coding sequence is TGTGCCAGAAGCGACAGGCCCAATCAGCCCCAGCATTTT. Its protein is CARSDRPNQPQHF.